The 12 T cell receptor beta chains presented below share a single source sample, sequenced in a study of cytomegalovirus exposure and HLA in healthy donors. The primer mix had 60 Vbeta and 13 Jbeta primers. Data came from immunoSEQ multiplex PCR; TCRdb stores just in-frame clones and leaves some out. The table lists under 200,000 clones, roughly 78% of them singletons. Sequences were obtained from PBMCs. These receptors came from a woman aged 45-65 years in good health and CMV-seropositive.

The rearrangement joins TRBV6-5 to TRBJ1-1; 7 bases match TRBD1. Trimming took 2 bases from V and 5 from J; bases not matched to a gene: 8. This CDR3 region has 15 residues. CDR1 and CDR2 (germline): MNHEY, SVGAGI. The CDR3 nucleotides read TGTGCCAGCAGTTACCTGCCAGGGGGTCGGACTGAAGCTTTCTTT. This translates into CASSYLPGGRTEAFF.

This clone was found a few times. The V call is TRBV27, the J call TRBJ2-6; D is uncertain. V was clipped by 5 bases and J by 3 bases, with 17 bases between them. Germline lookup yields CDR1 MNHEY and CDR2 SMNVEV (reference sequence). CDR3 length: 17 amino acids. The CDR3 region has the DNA TGTGCCAGCAGTCCGGTTGGGTTCTCGGGTGGGGCCAACGTCCTGACTTTC. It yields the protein CASSPVGFSGGANVLTF.

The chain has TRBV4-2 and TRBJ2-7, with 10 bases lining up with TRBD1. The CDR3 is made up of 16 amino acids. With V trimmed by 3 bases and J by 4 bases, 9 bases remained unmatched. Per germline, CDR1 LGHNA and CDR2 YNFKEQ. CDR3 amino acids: CASSQVTGGMGYEQYF. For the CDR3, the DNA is TGTGCCAGCAGCCAGGTGACAGGGGGCATGGGATACGAGCAGTACTTC.

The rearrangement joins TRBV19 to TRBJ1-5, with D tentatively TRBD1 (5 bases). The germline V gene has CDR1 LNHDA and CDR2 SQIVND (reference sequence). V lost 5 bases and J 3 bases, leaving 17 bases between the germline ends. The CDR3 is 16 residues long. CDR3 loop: CASSLPRGGPNQPQHF. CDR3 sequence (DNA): TGTGCCAGTAGTCTCCCTAGGGGTGGCCCCAATCAGCCCCAGCATTTT.

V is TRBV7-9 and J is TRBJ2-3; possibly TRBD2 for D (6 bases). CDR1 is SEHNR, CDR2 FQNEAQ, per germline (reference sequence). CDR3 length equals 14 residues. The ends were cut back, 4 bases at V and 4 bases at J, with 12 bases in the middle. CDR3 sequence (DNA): TGTGCCAGCAGCTCCTTTCGACTAGCAGATACGCAGTATTTT. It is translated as CASSSFRLADTQYF.

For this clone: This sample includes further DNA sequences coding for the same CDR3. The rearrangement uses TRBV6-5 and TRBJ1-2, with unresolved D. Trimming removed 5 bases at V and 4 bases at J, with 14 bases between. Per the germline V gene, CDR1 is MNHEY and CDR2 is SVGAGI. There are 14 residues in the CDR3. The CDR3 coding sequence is TGTGCCAGCAGTCCAAATGCGGCGATCTATGGCTACACCTTC. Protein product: CASSPNAAIYGYTF.

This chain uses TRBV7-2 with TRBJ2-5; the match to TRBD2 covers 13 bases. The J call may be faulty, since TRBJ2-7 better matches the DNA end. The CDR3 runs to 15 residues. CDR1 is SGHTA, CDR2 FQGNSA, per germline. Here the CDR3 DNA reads TGTGCCAGCAGCTTAACTAGCGGGAGGGTCAACGAGCAGTACTTC. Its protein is CASSLTSGRVNEQYF.

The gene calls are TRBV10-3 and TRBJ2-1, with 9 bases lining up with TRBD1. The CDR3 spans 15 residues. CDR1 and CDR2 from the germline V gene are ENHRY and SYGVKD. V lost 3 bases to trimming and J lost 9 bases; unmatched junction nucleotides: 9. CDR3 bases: TGTGCCATCAGTGATTCGGGACAGGGTTTTGGTGAGCAGTTCTTC. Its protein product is CAISDSGQGFGEQFF.

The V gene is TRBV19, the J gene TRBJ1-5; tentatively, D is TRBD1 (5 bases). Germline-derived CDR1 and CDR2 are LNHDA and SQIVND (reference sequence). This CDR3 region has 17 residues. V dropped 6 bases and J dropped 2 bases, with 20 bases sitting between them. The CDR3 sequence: CASRGGEAITGNQPQHF. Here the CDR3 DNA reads TGTGCCAGTAGAGGAGGGGAGGCAATCACGGGCAATCAGCCCCAGCATTTT.

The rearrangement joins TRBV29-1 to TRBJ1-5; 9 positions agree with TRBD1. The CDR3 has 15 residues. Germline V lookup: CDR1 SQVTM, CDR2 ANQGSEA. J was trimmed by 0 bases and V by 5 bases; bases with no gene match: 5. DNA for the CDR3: TGCAGCGTTTCGGACAGGGGAGGTAGCAATCAGCCCCAGCATTTT. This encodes CSVSDRGGSNQPQHF.

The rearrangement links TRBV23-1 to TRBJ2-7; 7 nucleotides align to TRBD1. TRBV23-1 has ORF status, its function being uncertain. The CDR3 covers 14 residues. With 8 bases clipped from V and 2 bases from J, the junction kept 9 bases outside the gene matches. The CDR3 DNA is TGCGCCAGCTTCTCCTCGGACAGGACCTACGAGCAGTACTTC. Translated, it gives CASFSSDRTYEQYF.

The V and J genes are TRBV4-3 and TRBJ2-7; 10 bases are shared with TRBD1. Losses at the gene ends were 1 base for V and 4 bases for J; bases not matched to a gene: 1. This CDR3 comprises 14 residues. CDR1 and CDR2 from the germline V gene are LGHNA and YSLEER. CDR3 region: CASSQGQGAYEQYF. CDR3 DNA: TGCGCCAGCAGCCAAGGACAGGGGGCATACGAGCAGTACTTC.